Shown below are 8 T cell receptor beta chains from a single sample sequenced in a study of a mutant IDH1 vaccine in newly diagnosed glioma. As for time point: week 47, end of study. Vaccine doses each comprised 300 ug of mutant IDH1 20-mer peptide, with topical imiquimod. The data were produced by immunoSEQ multiplex PCR, yet TCRdb's version contains in-frame clones alone and is incomplete. The table shows roughly 43,000 clones, with approximately 79% occurring only once. No antigen is known for these receptors. The sequencing here drew on PBMCs, taken from a glioma patient whose treatment included an IDH1 peptide vaccine. These receptors all come from a man aged 18 to 35 with glioma. Some clones in this sample may be carry-over from other donors' samples.

The V gene is TRBV5-6, the J gene TRBJ2-1; 10 positions match TRBD2. J was trimmed by 5 bases and V by 0 bases; bases with no gene match: 2. Germline CDR1 SGHDT, CDR2 YYEEEE. This CDR3 has 15 amino acids. The DNA of the CDR3 is TGTGCCAGCAGCTTGGCCCTAGCGGGAGACAATGAGCAGTTCTTC. Amino acids: CASSLALAGDNEQFF.

This chain links TRBV7-9 with TRBJ2-2; D gene unclear. CDR1 is SEHNR and CDR2 is FQNEAQ in the germline V gene (reference sequence). Trimming removed 5 bases from V and 4 bases from J, with 14 bases in between. This CDR3 has 15 amino acids. In DNA, the CDR3 is TGTGCCAGCAGCGCACCTCAGGAATCCACCGGGGAGCTGTTTTTT. This sequence encodes CASSAPQESTGELFF.

The chain combines TRBV19 with TRBJ1-3; TRBD1 is a possible D gene (5 bases). Germline CDR1 LNHDA, CDR2 SQIVND (reference sequence). Trimming took off 6 bases at V and 0 bases at J, with 15 bases between the two ends. The CDR3 loop spans 16 amino acids. CDR3 nucleotide sequence: TGTGCCAGTAGCCAGGGACGGGGACTCTCTGGAAACACCATATATTTT. Amino acid sequence: CASSQGRGLSGNTIYF.

V and J are TRBV30 and TRBJ1-1; D might be TRBD1 (6 bases). Germline assignment: CDR1 GTSNPN and CDR2 SVGIG (reference sequence). This CDR3 is built from 13 residues. V gave up 4 bases and J gave up 4 bases, with 13 bases separating them. The CDR3 sequence: CAWTTGLSTEAFF. The CDR3 DNA follows: TGTGCCTGGACTACAGGGCTCAGCACTGAAGCTTTCTTT.

The V call is TRBV29-1, the J call TRBJ2-7; D gene unclear. V was cut by 4 bases and J by 2 bases, with 9 bases left in between. This CDR3 is 12 amino acids long. Germline CDR1 reads SQVTM; CDR2 reads ANQGSEA. The CDR3 loop reads CSVAPSTYEQYF. The CDR3 nucleotides read TGCAGCGTTGCCCCCAGCACCTACGAGCAGTACTTC.

This clone was seen a single time. The rearrangement uses TRBV19 and TRBJ1-5; 10 positions match TRBD1. V shed 7 bases and J 4 bases; nucleotides not matched to a gene: 10. The CDR3 is 16 residues long. Germline loops: CDR1 LNHDA, CDR2 SQIVND (reference sequence). The CDR3 is CASTDRGALWNQPQHF. In DNA, the CDR3 is TGTGCCAGTACGGACAGGGGGGCTTTATGGAATCAGCCCCAGCATTTT.

The CDR3 DNA sequence: TGTGCCAGCAGCGCAGGGCGGACTAATGAAAAACTGTTTTTT. It translates to CASSAGRTNEKLFF. The genes are TRBV9 and TRBJ1-4, with D possibly being TRBD1 (5 bases). CDR3 size: 14 residues. Trimming stripped 3 bases from V and 2 bases from J, with 8 bases between. The germline V gene encodes CDR1 SGDLS and CDR2 YYNGEE.

This chain uses TRBV18 with TRBJ2-7; D gene unclear. There are 13 residues in the CDR3. Deletions cut 0 bases from V and 0 bases from J, with 3 bases between. The germline CDR1 and CDR2 sequences are KGHSH and LQKENI. The CDR3: CASSPPGSYEQYF. The CDR3 DNA reads TGTGCCAGCTCACCACCAGGCTCCTACGAGCAGTACTTC.